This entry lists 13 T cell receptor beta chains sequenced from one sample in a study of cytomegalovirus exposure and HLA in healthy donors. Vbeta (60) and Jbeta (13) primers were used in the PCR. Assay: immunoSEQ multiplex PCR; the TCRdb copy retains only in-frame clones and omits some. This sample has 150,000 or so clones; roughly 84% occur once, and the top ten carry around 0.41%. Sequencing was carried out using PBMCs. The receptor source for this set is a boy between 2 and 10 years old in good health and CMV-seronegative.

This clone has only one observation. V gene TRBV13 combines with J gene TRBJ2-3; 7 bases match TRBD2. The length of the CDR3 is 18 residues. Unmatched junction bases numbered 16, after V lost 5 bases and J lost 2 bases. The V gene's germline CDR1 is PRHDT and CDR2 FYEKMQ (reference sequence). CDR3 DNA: TGTGCCAGCAGCCTCACACTAGATTTAGCGGGTTCCACAGATACGCAGTATTTT. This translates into CASSLTLDLAGSTDTQYF.

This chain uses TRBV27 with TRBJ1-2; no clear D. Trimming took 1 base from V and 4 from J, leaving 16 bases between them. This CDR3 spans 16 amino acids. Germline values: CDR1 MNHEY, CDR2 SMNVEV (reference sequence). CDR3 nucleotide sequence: TGTGCCAGCAGTTTATATTCTCGCCGGAGGGTCTATGGCTACACCTTC. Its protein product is CASSLYSRRRVYGYTF.

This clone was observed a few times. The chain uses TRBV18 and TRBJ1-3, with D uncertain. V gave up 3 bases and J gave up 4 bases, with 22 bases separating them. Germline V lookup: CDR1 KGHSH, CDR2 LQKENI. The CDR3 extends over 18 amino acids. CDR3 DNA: TGTGCCAGCTCACCGAGCGCGGCCCTTCGCCTTTTCGGAAACACCATATATTTT. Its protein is CASSPSAALRLFGNTIYF.

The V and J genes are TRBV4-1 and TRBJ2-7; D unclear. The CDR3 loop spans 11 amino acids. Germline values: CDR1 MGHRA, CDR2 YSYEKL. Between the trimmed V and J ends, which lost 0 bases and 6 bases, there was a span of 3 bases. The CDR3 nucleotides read TGCGCCAGCAGCCAAGATAGCGAGCAGTACTTC. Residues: CASSQDSEQYF.

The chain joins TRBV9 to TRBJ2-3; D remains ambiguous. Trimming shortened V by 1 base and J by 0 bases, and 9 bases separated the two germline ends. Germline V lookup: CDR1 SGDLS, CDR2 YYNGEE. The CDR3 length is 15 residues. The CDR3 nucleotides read TGTGCCAGCAGCGTACAACGGTCTAGCACAGATACGCAGTATTTT. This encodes CASSVQRSSTDTQYF.

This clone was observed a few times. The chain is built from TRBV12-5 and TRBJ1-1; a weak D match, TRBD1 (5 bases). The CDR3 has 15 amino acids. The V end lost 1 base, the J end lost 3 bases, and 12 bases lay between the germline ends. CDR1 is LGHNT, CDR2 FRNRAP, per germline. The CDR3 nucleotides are TGTGCTAGTGGTTTGGAGGAGCAGGGCTACACTGAAGCTTTCTTT. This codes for CASGLEEQGYTEAFF.

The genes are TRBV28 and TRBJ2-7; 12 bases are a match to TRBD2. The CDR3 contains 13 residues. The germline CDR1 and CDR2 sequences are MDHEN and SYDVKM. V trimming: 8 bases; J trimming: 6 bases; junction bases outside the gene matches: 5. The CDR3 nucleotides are TGTGCCAGCCGACTAGCGGGAGTTATCGAGCAGTACTTC. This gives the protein CASRLAGVIEQYF.

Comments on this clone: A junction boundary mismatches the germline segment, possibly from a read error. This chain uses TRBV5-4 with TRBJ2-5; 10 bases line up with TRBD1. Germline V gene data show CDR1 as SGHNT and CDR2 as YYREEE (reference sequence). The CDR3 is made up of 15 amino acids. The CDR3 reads CASSLDRGEQETQYF. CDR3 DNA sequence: TGTGCCAGCAGTTTGGACAGGGGGGAACAAGAGACCCAGTACTTC.

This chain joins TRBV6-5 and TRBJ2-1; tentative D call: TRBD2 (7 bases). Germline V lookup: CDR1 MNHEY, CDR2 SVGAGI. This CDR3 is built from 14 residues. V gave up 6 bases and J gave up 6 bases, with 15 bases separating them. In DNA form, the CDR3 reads TGTGCCAGCAGCACTGGGGGGGCGCTCAATGAGCAGTTCTTC. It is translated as CASSTGGALNEQFF.

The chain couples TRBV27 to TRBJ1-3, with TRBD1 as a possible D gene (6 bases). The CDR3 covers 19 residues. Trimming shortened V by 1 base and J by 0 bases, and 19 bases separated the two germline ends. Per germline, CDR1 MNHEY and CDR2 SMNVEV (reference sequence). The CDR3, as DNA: TGTGCCAGCAGTTTATTTCCATTTTTTGGGGACACCTCTGGAAACACCATATATTTT. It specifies CASSLFPFFGDTSGNTIYF.

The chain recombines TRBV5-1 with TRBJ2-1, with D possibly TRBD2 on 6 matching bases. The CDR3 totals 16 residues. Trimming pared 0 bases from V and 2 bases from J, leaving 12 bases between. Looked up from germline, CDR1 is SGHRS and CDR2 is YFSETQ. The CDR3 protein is CASSLVTAGAYNEQFF. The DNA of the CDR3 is TGCGCCAGCAGCTTGGTTACAGCGGGCGCCTACAATGAGCAGTTCTTC.

CDR3 in amino acids: CASRGQGRKYGYTF. DNA of the CDR3: TGTGCCAGTAGGGGACAGGGGAGGAAATATGGCTACACCTTC. The chain has TRBV19 and TRBJ1-2; 10 bases agree with TRBD1. CDR1 and CDR2 (germline): LNHDA, SQIVND (reference sequence). There are 14 residues in the CDR3. After removal of 6 bases from V and 5 bases from J, the junction contained 6 bases not matched to a gene.

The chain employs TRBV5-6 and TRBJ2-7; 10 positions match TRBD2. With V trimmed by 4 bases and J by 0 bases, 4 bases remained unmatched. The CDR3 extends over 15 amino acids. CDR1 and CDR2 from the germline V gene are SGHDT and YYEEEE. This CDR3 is CASSPSGSPSYEQYF. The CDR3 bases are TGTGCCAGCAGCCCTAGCGGGAGCCCCTCCTACGAGCAGTACTTC.